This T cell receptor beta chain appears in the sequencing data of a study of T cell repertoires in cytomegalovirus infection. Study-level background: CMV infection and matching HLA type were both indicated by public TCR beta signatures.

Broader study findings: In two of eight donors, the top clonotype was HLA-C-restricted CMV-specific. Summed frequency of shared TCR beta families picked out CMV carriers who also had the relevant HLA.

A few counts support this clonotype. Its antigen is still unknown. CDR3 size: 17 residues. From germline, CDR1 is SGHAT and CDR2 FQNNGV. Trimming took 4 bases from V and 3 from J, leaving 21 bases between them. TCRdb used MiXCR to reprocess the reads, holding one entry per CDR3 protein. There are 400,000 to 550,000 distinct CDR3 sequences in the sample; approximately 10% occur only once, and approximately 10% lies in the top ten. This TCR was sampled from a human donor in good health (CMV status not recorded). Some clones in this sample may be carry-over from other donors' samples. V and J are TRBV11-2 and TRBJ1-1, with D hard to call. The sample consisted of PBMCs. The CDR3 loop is CASSSLLYGGFHTEAFF. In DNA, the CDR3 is TGTGCCAGCAGCTCTTTGCTATACGGCGGATTCCACACTGAAGCTTTCTTT.